These 23 T cell receptor beta chains were all obtained from the same sample, sequenced in a study of T cell changes during pregnancy in multiple sclerosis. Method: immunoSEQ multiplex PCR; TCRdb's copy keeps in-frame clones and lacks some. The sample has 80,000 to 100,000 clones, 92% seen once. Sequenced here: peripheral blood, sampled in the first trimester of pregnancy. These receptor sequences come from a female donor with multiple sclerosis, enrolled in a pregnancy study.

V and J are TRBV27 and TRBJ1-4, with D possibly TRBD1 on 6 matching bases. CDR1 is MNHEY and CDR2 is SMNVEV in the germline V gene (reference sequence). This CDR3 spans 14 amino acids. Trimming stripped 2 bases from V and 2 bases from J, with 6 bases between. CDR3 sequence reads: CASSLQGTNEKLFF. DNA for the CDR3: TGTGCCAGCAGTTTACAGGGGACTAATGAAAAACTGTTTTTT.

The chain has TRBV19 and TRBJ2-3; possible D gene TRBD2, 6 bases. This CDR3 is built from 17 residues. V gave up 1 base and J gave up 3 bases, with 17 bases separating them. Looked up from germline, CDR1 is LNHDA and CDR2 is SQIVND (reference sequence). Here the CDR3 reads CASSIGPSVLSTDTQYF. In nucleotides, the CDR3 is TGTGCCAGTAGTATAGGTCCTAGCGTACTATCGACAGATACGCAGTATTTT.

The chain joins TRBV7-8 to TRBJ1-5; 10 bases line up with TRBD1. Germline V gives CDR1 SGHVS, CDR2 FQNEAQ. This CDR3 has 15 amino acids. V shed 4 bases, J shed 7 bases, and the junction held 7 bases outside the gene matches. In nucleotides, the CDR3 is TGTGCCAGCAGCTCCGGGACAGGGGCAAGACAGCCCCAGCATTTT. Translated: CASSSGTGARQPQHF.

CDR3 in DNA: TGTGCCAGCAGACAGGACAGGGGGACTGAAGCTTTCTTT. This translates into CASRQDRGTEAFF. The V and J genes are TRBV6-5 and TRBJ1-1; 10 nucleotides align to TRBD1. Germline CDR1 MNHEY, CDR2 SVGAGI. The junction had 3 bases not matched to a gene; V was cut back by 6 bases and J by 5 bases. This CDR3 is 13 amino acids long.

The chain joins TRBV27 to TRBJ2-5; 15 nucleotides agree with TRBD2. The junction had 9 bases not matched to a gene; V was cut back by 5 bases and J by 5 bases. CDR1 and CDR2 (germline): MNHEY, SMNVEV (reference sequence). CDR3 length: 17 amino acids. Written as DNA, the CDR3 is TGTGCCAGCAGTCCGGGACTAGCGGGAGGCGTGAGGGAGACCCAGTACTTC. This encodes CASSPGLAGGVRETQYF.

The chain uses TRBV5-1 and TRBJ2-3; D ambiguous. V was pared by 1 base and J by 6 bases, with 9 bases between. CDR1 and CDR2 (germline): SGHRS, YFSETQ. There are 13 residues in the CDR3. The CDR3 region is CASSLSTADTQYF. DNA for the CDR3: TGCGCCAGCAGCTTGAGCACCGCGGATACGCAGTATTTT.

This chain connects TRBV25-1 to TRBJ1-1, with D possibly being TRBD1 (5 bases). The germline V gene has CDR1 MGHDK and CDR2 SYGVNS. The CDR3 is 15 amino acids. Trimming shortened V by 5 bases and J by 1 base, and 14 bases separated the two germline ends. This CDR3 is CASSPILGGNTEAFF. The CDR3 bases are TGTGCCAGCAGTCCCATTTTGGGGGGGAACACTGAAGCTTTCTTT.

V usage is TRBV5-4 and J usage is TRBJ2-7; TRBD2 might be the D (6 bases). Trimming left V 9 bases short and J 0 bases short, with 16 bases between. CDR3 length: 14 residues. Germline V lookup: CDR1 SGHNT, CDR2 YYREEE (reference sequence). The CDR3 protein is CATSLTGLSYEQYF. In DNA form, the CDR3 reads TGTGCCACCTCACTAACGGGACTCTCCTACGAGCAGTACTTC.

The gene calls are TRBV19 and TRBJ2-2, with D maybe TRBD2 (6 bases). Deletions cut 7 bases from V and 1 base from J, with 13 bases between. Looked up from germline, CDR1 is LNHDA and CDR2 is SQIVND (reference sequence). The CDR3 consists of 15 residues. The CDR3, as DNA: TGTGCCAGTAACACGAGGGACTGGAACACCGGGGAGCTGTTTTTT. Encoded protein: CASNTRDWNTGELFF. The entire variable domain, with the rest obtained from reference TRBV19 and TRBJ2-2, is as follows: DGGITQSPKYLFRKEGQNVTLSCEQNLNHDAMYWYRQDPGQGLRLIYYSQIVNDFQKGDIAEGYSVSREKKESFPLTVTSAQKNPTAFYLCASNTRDWNTGELFFGEGSRLTVL.

The genes are TRBV6-5 and TRBJ2-5; D remains unclear. Judging by the DNA end, TRBJ2-7 fits better; the J call may be wrong. Germline CDR1 MNHEY, CDR2 SVGAGI. CDR3 length equals 14 residues. CDR3 loop: CASSWQASFYEQYF. For the CDR3, the DNA is TGTGCCAGCAGTTGGCAGGCTTCTTTTTACGAGCAGTACTTC.

The V call is TRBV18, the J call TRBJ1-2; 8 bases align to TRBD1. The junction had 16 bases not matched to a gene; V was cut back by 8 bases and J by 2 bases. CDR1 is KGHSH, CDR2 LQKENI, per germline. The CDR3 consists of 17 residues. CDR3 in amino acids: CASRELDRGDMNYGYTF. The DNA for the CDR3 is TGTGCCAGCCGGGAACTAGACAGGGGAGATATGAACTATGGCTACACCTTC.

This chain joins TRBV28 and TRBJ2-7, with D possibly matching TRBD1 (5 bases). V shed 2 bases and J shed 4 bases, with 12 bases lying between them. The length of the CDR3 is 14 residues. Germline values: CDR1 MDHEN, CDR2 SYDVKM. The chain's CDR3 is CASSLQGLRYEQYF. Written as DNA, the CDR3 is TGTGCCAGCAGTTTACAGGGTTTAAGGTACGAGCAGTACTTC.

As DNA, the CDR3 is TGTGCCAGCGGACAGGGGGCGTCCACCGGGGAGCTGTTTTTT. Amino acid sequence: CASGQGASTGELFF. The V gene is TRBV6-5, the J gene TRBJ2-2, with 11 bases aligning to TRBD1. The CDR3 sequence is 14 residues long. The germline CDR1 and CDR2 sequences are MNHEY and SVGAGI. The V and J ends lost 8 bases and 4 bases, in that order; junction bases with no gene match: 3.

The chain joins TRBV6-5 to TRBJ1-2; 9 bases fit TRBD1. The CDR3 has 14 residues. The germline gives CDR1 MNHEY, CDR2 SVGAGI. After removal of 6 bases from V and 11 bases from J, the junction contained 13 bases not matched to a gene. The chain's CDR3 is CASRITGGALRYTF. CDR3 coding DNA: TGTGCCAGCAGAATAACAGGGGGCGCTTTAAGGTACACCTTC.

The genes are TRBV19 and TRBJ1-5, with D unresolved. Trimming stripped 7 bases from V and 7 bases from J, with 11 bases between. The V gene's germline CDR1 is LNHDA and CDR2 SQIVND (reference sequence). This CDR3 spans 12 amino acids. The CDR3 nucleotides read TGTGCCAGTAATCGGAGGGAGCAGCCCCAGCATTTT. As protein: CASNRREQPQHF.

The V and J genes are TRBV10-2 and TRBJ2-5; 9 nucleotides align to TRBD2. Germline trimming cut 8 bases from V and 5 bases from J; bases unmatched to any gene: 18. CDR3 length: 17 amino acids. Germline-derived CDR1 and CDR2 are WSHSY and SAAADI. CDR3 in amino acids: CASRRPGTSKRAETQYF. DNA of the CDR3: TGCGCCAGCCGCCGTCCCGGGACTAGCAAGAGAGCGGAGACCCAGTACTTC.

This chain joins TRBV19 and TRBJ2-3, with D unclear. The CDR3 is 11 residues long. V lost 11 bases and J lost 7, with 13 bases in between. Germline-derived CDR1 and CDR2 are LNHDA and SQIVND (reference sequence). Written as DNA, the CDR3 is TGTGCCTCCGAAGAGCGAAATACGCAGTATTTT. Amino acid sequence: CASEERNTQYF.

The V and J genes are TRBV28 and TRBJ1-2; TRBD1 is a possible D gene (5 bases). V was clipped by 2 bases and J by 6 bases, with 13 bases between them. The CDR3 spans 14 residues. Germline CDR1 and CDR2: MDHEN and SYDVKM. CDR3 residues: CASSLSPWGHGYTF. CDR3 DNA: TGTGCCAGCAGTTTAAGCCCCTGGGGCCATGGCTACACCTTC.

This chain uses TRBV5-4 with TRBJ2-2, with 11 bases fitting TRBD2. J was trimmed by 8 bases and V by 2 bases; bases with no gene match: 5. The CDR3 spans 15 residues. From germline, CDR1 is SGHNT and CDR2 YYREEE (reference sequence). Written as DNA, the CDR3 is TGTGCCAGCAGCTTTAGCGGGAGGGCTCAAGGGGAGCTGTTTTTT. This translates into CASSFSGRAQGELFF.

The chain recombines TRBV28 with TRBJ2-5; perhaps TRBD2 as D (5 bases). V lost 6 bases, J lost 1 base, and 27 bases lay in between. CDR3 length equals 19 residues. Germline V gene lookup returns CDR1 MDHEN and CDR2 SYDVKM. The CDR3 loop reads CASRWDLIATEGSQETQYF. In DNA form, the CDR3 reads TGTGCCAGCAGGTGGGATCTGATTGCCACCGAGGGTTCCCAAGAGACCCAGTACTTC.

V usage is TRBV20-1 and J usage is TRBJ1-2, with a possible D match to TRBD1 (5 bases). The CDR3 spans 11 residues. V gave up 1 base and J gave up 8 bases, with 8 bases separating them. Germline V CDR1 and CDR2: DFQATT, SNEGSKA (reference sequence). The CDR3 loop reads CSARGGDGYTF. The CDR3 DNA follows: TGCAGTGCTAGAGGCGGGGACGGCTACACCTTC.

This chain uses TRBV27 with TRBJ2-2, with 10 bases aligning to TRBD2. The CDR3 loop spans 14 amino acids. V shed 10 bases and J 2 bases; nucleotides not matched to a gene: 4. Germline V lookup: CDR1 MNHEY, CDR2 SMNVEV (reference sequence). CDR3 bases: TGTGCCACTCGGACTAGCGGTAACACCGGGGAGCTGTTTTTT. As protein: CATRTSGNTGELFF.

The chain joins TRBV5-1 to TRBJ1-2; D not certain. V was shortened by 0 bases and J by 3 bases, with 6 bases between the two germline ends. The germline V gene encodes CDR1 SGHRS and CDR2 YFSETQ. This CDR3 has 13 amino acids. The CDR3 loop is CASSLAGDYGYTF. The CDR3 bases are TGCGCCAGCAGCTTGGCCGGGGACTATGGCTACACCTTC.